This TCR beta chain was recovered during a study of a mutant IDH1 vaccine in newly diagnosed glioma. Produced via immunoSEQ multiplex PCR; TCRdb's table is partial and in-frame only. The repertoire has approximately 51,000 clones, roughly 78% of them found once; the top ten carry under 2%. In germline, CDR1 is SNHLY, CDR2 FYNNEI. Trimming removed 6 bases at V and 2 bases at J, with 14 bases between. CDR3 length equals 15 residues. In its sample, this clone was seen a few times. The antigen remains unidentified. Time point defined: week 5, during vaccination. What each vaccine dose contained was 300 ug of mutant IDH1 20-mer peptide, accompanied by topical imiquimod.

The clonotype originates from a woman in her 40s with glioma. The sequencing here drew on PBMCs, taken from a glioma patient whose treatment included an IDH1 peptide vaccine. J is TRBJ1-5 and V is TRBV2; D is possibly TRBD1 (6 bases). CDR3 nucleotide sequence: TGTGCCAGCAGCAGCAGGGGATTGGGCAATCAGCCCCAGCATTTT. It translates to CASSSRGLGNQPQHF.